Sequencing of this T cell receptor (beta chain) was carried out in a study of T cell clones after liver transplantation. Across the whole study: As an antigen-independent comparator, third-party-reactive TCRbeta sequences came from pre-transplant mixed lymphocyte reactions.

The method was immunoSEQ multiplex PCR; TCRdb's version includes in-frame clones alone and lacks a portion of them. The table has over 50,000 clones, about nine tenths seen once. CDR1 is LNHDA, CDR2 SQIVND, per germline (reference sequence). This CDR3 has 16 residues. V lost 0 bases and J 1 base, leaving 9 bases between the germline ends. The material was CD8+ T cells from blood, obtained 12 months after liver transplant. This TCR was sampled from a human patient who received a liver transplant. The graft donor may have given rise to some T cells. This chain links TRBV19 with TRBJ2-2; D tentatively reads TRBD1 or TRBD2 (5 bases each). As DNA, the CDR3 is TGTGCCAGTAGTATAGAGGGACCGATGAACACCGGGGAGCTGTTTTTT. This sequence encodes CASSIEGPMNTGELFF.